This TCR beta chain was retrieved from a study of beta chain features in type 1 diabetes. The V gene's germline CDR1 is SGHDN and CDR2 FVKESK. After removal of 4 bases from V and 5 bases from J, the junction contained 8 bases not matched to a gene. There are 15 residues in the CDR3. The study reverse transcribed the entire isolated RNA, so it sequenced expressed TCRB transcripts. Clones were read by immunoSEQ multiplex PCR, and TCRdb kept only the in-frame ones, dropping some. The sample records roughly 450,000 clones, over 10% being singletons. The rearrangement uses TRBV14 and TRBJ1-2, with TRBD1 matching over 9 bases. This clonotype originated in a young woman in good health. The sequencing sample was made of naive CD4+ T cells from blood. The CDR3 coding sequence is TGTGCCAGCAGCCCCCGGGCGGGGACAGGGTATGGCTACACCTTC. It encodes CASSPRAGTGYGYTF.